The 21 T cell receptor beta chains reported below all come from one sample, sequenced in a study of blood T cell repertoires in COVID-19. Produced via immunoSEQ multiplex PCR; TCRdb's table is partial and in-frame only. The sample carries roughly 150,000 clones, 81% recorded once. The source material was PBMCs or T cells enriched from blood (not recorded which). These receptors were obtained from a woman aged 40 to 50 with acute COVID-19.

This clone was picked up one time. The gene calls are TRBV3-1 (or the pseudogene TRBV3-2) and TRBJ1-1; TRBD1 is a possible D gene (6 bases). Looked up from germline, CDR1 is LGHDT and CDR2 is YNNKEL (reference sequence). The CDR3 covers 14 residues. Trimming took 1 base from V and 6 from J, leaving 12 bases between them. The CDR3 loop is CASSQGRGGPEAFF. In nucleotides, the CDR3 is TGTGCCAGCAGCCAAGGAAGGGGGGGGCCTGAAGCTTTCTTT.

The rearrangement joins TRBV30 to TRBJ1-3, with TRBD1 as a possible D gene (5 bases). The germline gives CDR1 GTSNPN, CDR2 SVGIG (reference sequence). The CDR3 is made up of 13 amino acids. Trimming took off 8 bases at V and 0 bases at J, with 11 bases between the two ends. The CDR3 sequence is CAGRQSSGNTIYF. The CDR3 bases are TGTGCCGGACGACAGTCCTCTGGAAACACCATATATTTT.

The chain links TRBV15 to TRBJ1-5, with D possibly being TRBD1 (5 bases). CDR1 is LNHNV, CDR2 YYDKDF, per germline (reference sequence). Trimming took 0 bases from V and 3 from J, leaving 9 bases between them. The CDR3 is 15 residues long. Here the CDR3 reads CATSRDKGYNQPQHF. Written as DNA, the CDR3 is TGTGCCACCAGCAGAGATAAGGGGTACAATCAGCCCCAGCATTTT.

In its sample, this clone was seen once. The J gene is TRBJ1-5, the V gene TRBV6-1; D is unclear. Germline lookup yields CDR1 MNHNS and CDR2 SASEGT. V was shortened by 3 bases and J by 0 bases, with 3 bases between the two germline ends. The CDR3 is 13 amino acids. The CDR3 DNA sequence: TGTGCCAGCAGTGACAATAGCAATCAGCCCCAGCATTTT. This codes for CASSDNSNQPQHF.

The V call is TRBV2, the J call TRBJ1-5; D may be TRBD1 (5 bases). Germline-derived CDR1 and CDR2 are SNHLY and FYNNEI. This CDR3 spans 14 amino acids. Trimming stripped 6 bases from V and 9 bases from J, with 18 bases between. The CDR3 sequence is CASRRQMAMGPQHF. CDR3 bases: TGTGCCAGCAGAAGACAGATGGCGATGGGGCCCCAGCATTTT. Based on the CDR3 plus reference TRBV2 and TRBJ1-5, the full variable domain is EPEVTQTPSHQVTQMGQEVILRCVPISNHLYFYWYRQILGQKVEFLVSFYNNEISEKSEIFDDQFSVERPDGSNFTLKIRSTKLEDSAMYFCASRRQMAMGPQHFGDGTRLSIL.

CDR3 sequence (DNA): TGTGCCCGCGCCGGGACACGGCTGTTCTTC. Encoded protein: CARAGTRLFF. The chain uses TRBV21-1 and TRBJ2-1; TRBD1 is the table's D call and was not checked against the DNA. TRBV21-1 is listed as a pseudogene. The CDR3 spans 10 residues.

The chain combines TRBV18 with TRBJ1-2; possibly TRBD1 for D (5 bases). The V gene's germline CDR1 is KGHSH and CDR2 LQKENI. Deletions cut 3 bases from V and 0 bases from J, with 17 bases between. The CDR3 consists of 17 residues. The CDR3, as DNA: TGTGCCAGCTCACCTTCGTTAGGGGCAGATCCTAACTATGGCTACACCTTC. Its protein product is CASSPSLGADPNYGYTF.

To note about this clone: Other DNA variants within this sample encode the same CDR3. The rearrangement uses TRBV12-3 or TRBV12-4 and TRBJ2-3; D unclear. V gave up 3 bases and J gave up 6 bases, with 4 bases separating them. There are 11 residues in the CDR3. DNA for the CDR3: TGTGCCAGCAGTTTTCGGGATACGCAGTATTTT. This sequence encodes CASSFRDTQYF.

This clone occurred once. J is TRBJ2-3 and V is TRBV5-4; 8 bases match TRBD2. V was clipped by 1 base and J by 6 bases; unmatched bases: 10. This CDR3 comprises 16 residues. The germline V gene has CDR1 SGHNT and CDR2 YYREEE (reference sequence). As DNA, the CDR3 is TGTGCCAGCAGCTTGAGAAGCGGGAGTCTGGCCGATACGCAGTATTTT. Protein product: CASSLRSGSLADTQYF.

The chain links TRBV30 to TRBJ1-1; D unresolved. The CDR3 runs to 13 residues. V lost 5 bases and J 1 base, leaving 11 bases between the germline ends. Germline V gives CDR1 GTSNPN, CDR2 SVGIG (reference sequence). The CDR3 protein is CAWGGLPNTEAFF. The CDR3 DNA reads TGTGCCTGGGGAGGACTACCGAACACTGAAGCTTTCTTT.

The V gene is TRBV3-1 (or the pseudogene TRBV3-2), the J gene TRBJ1-2; 7 nucleotides align to TRBD1. With 4 bases clipped from V and 6 bases from J, the junction kept 11 bases outside the gene matches. This CDR3 has 15 amino acids. Germline CDR1 is LGHDT and CDR2 is YNNKEL (reference sequence). CDR3: CASSPFSGTANGYTF. CDR3 nucleotide sequence: TGTGCCAGCAGCCCGTTCTCCGGGACAGCCAATGGCTACACCTTC.

This clone was seen more than once but under ten times. V gene TRBV19 combines with J gene TRBJ1-1; 9 nucleotides align to TRBD1. V trimming: 1 base; J trimming: 4 bases; junction bases outside the gene matches: 4. CDR1 LNHDA and CDR2 SQIVND come from the germline V gene (reference sequence). This CDR3 has 15 residues. CDR3 bases: TGTGCCAGTAGTATAGGGGACAGGGCTGTCACTGAAGCTTTCTTT. It yields the protein CASSIGDRAVTEAFF.

The chain is built from TRBV25-1 and TRBJ1-3; no reliable D call. This CDR3 is built from 14 residues. CDR1 and CDR2 (germline): MGHDK, SYGVNS. Trimming left V 3 bases short and J 1 base short, with 7 bases between. DNA of the CDR3: TGTGCCAGCAGTGATCCCGGGTCTGGAAACACCATATATTTT. Translation gives CASSDPGSGNTIYF.

The genes are TRBV30 and TRBJ2-1; 8 bases align to TRBD2. CDR3 size: 14 residues. Germline trimming cut 5 bases from V and 8 bases from J; bases unmatched to any gene: 11. In germline, CDR1 is GTSNPN, CDR2 SVGIG (reference sequence). CDR3 nucleotide sequence: TGTGCCTGGGCTCCCCGGGGGGGGCTCCATGAGCAGTTCTTC. It specifies CAWAPRGGLHEQFF.

The chain joins TRBV20-1 to TRBJ2-5; D might be TRBD2 (6 bases). Per germline, CDR1 DFQATT and CDR2 SNEGSKA (reference sequence). V gave up 6 bases and J gave up 7 bases, with 9 bases separating them. The CDR3 sequence is 10 residues long. CDR3 sequence (DNA): TGCAGTGCGGGGGAGGTGACCCAGTACTTC. Translating gives CSAGEVTQYF.

In this sample, this clone turned up once. The rearrangement uses TRBV3-1 (or the pseudogene TRBV3-2) and TRBJ2-1; 10 nucleotides agree with TRBD2. The CDR3 covers 16 residues. J lost 4 bases, V lost 1 base, and 4 bases had no gene match. Germline values: CDR1 LGHDT, CDR2 YNNKEL (reference sequence). The CDR3: CASSQVPSGGYNEQFF. DNA for the CDR3: TGTGCCAGCAGCCAAGTCCCTAGCGGGGGATACAATGAGCAGTTCTTC.

The gene calls are TRBV6-5 and TRBJ1-1, with TRBD1 matching over 7 bases. Germline lookup yields CDR1 MNHEY and CDR2 SVGAGI. Unmatched junction bases numbered 6, after V lost 1 base and J lost 10 bases. The CDR3 runs to 13 residues. CDR3 amino acids: CASSYLGGSGAFF. As DNA, the CDR3 is TGTGCCAGCAGTTACTTAGGGGGCTCGGGAGCTTTCTTT.

The CDR3 DNA follows: TGCGCCAGCTCTCTAGGGACTACCACAGATACGCAGTATTTT. Encoded protein: CASSLGTTTDTQYF. The V gene is TRBV5-1, the J gene TRBJ2-3; 7 bases fit TRBD2. The CDR3 contains 14 residues. J gave up 2 bases and V 7 bases, and 7 bases lay outside the gene matches. Looked up from germline, CDR1 is SGHRS and CDR2 is YFSETQ.

This chain links TRBV6-5 with TRBJ2-1; perhaps TRBD2 as D (5 bases). Germline V gene data show CDR1 as MNHEY and CDR2 as SVGAGI. There are 13 residues in the CDR3. Trimming removed 5 bases at V and 8 bases at J, with 13 bases between. The CDR3 sequence is CASSLTSFYEQFF. CDR3 DNA: TGTGCCAGCAGTCTCACTAGTTTTTATGAGCAGTTCTTC.

The chain joins TRBV6-5 to TRBJ1-1, with D possibly matching TRBD1 (5 bases). There are 13 residues in the CDR3. Germline V gene sequence: CDR1 MNHEY, CDR2 SVGAGI. V was trimmed by 7 bases and J by 2 bases, leaving 11 bases between them. CDR3 sequence reads: CASIGRGNTEAFF. In DNA, the CDR3 is TGTGCCAGCATAGGAAGGGGAAACACTGAAGCTTTCTTT.

This chain joins TRBV2 and TRBJ2-1; D may be TRBD2 (5 bases). V was cut by 4 bases and J by 6 bases, with 10 bases left in between. The CDR3 is made up of 13 amino acids. Germline V gene sequence: CDR1 SNHLY, CDR2 FYNNEI. As DNA, the CDR3 is TGTGCCAGCAGTGTTCGGGGATTCAATGAGCAGTTCTTC. The encoded protein is CASSVRGFNEQFF.